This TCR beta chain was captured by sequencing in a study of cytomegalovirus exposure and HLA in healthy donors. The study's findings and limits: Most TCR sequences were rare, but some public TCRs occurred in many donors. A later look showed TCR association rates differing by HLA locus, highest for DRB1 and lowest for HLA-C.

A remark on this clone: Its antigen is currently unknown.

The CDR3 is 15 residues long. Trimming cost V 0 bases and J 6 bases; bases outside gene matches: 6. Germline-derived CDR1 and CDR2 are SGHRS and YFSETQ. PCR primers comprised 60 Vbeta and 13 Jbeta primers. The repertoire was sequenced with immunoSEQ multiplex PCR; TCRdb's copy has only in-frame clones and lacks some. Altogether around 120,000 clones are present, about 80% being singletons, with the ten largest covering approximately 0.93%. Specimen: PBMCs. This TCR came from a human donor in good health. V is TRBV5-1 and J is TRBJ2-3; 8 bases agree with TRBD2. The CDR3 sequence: CASSLEGTSPDTQYF. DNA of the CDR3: TGCGCCAGCAGCTTGGAAGGGACTAGTCCCGATACGCAGTATTTT.